Listed below are T cell receptor beta chains from one sample, sequenced in a study of brain T cells in children with intractable seizures. Produced via immunoSEQ multiplex PCR; TCRdb's table is partial and in-frame only. The sample includes 340,000 or so clones, roughly 92% seen only once; the top ten take about 6%. Source: peripheral blood, taken less than 6 months after surgery. These receptors all stem from a boy under two years old with tuberous sclerosis and intractable seizures. Both conserved end residues are part of each CDR3. D genes are given only for firm matches. Where a row states a size, it is once, few, many or the class of an expanded clone; other rows omit it.

>NA|TRBV6-5|NA|TRBJ1-6
TGTGCCAGCAGTTGGGACCGCCGCATTAGGTCACCCCTCCACTTT
CASSWDRRIRSPLHF
>few|TRBV7-6|NA|TRBJ1-1
TGTGCCAGCAGCTTTGGGACTGAAGCTTTCTTT
CASSFGTEAFF
>NA|TRBV6-5|NA|TRBJ1-5
TGTGCCAGCAGTTCCGGGGGCGGCAATCAGCCCCAGCATTTT
CASSSGGGNQPQHF
>NA|TRBV11-2|TRBD2|TRBJ2-1
TGTGCCAGCAGCACGATAGGACTAGCGGGAGGTGAGCAGTTCTTC
CASSTIGLAGGEQFF
>NA|TRBV28|TRBD2|TRBJ2-2
TGTGCCAGCAGTTTGAGGGAGGGTATCGGGGAGCTGTTTTTT
CASSLREGIGELFF
>NA|TRBV7-3|NA|TRBJ2-3
TGTGCCAGCAGCTTAGGGCAGACCACGGATACGCAGTATTTT
CASSLGQTTDTQYF
>NA|TRBV6-1|NA|TRBJ2-2
TGTGCCAGCAGTGACCAGCCGCGGGGGAACACCGGGGAGCTGTTTTTT
CASSDQPRGNTGELFF
>NA|TRBV27|NA|TRBJ2-3
TGTGCCAGCAGCCCACCAACAGATACGCAGTATTTT
CASSPPTDTQYF
>NA|TRBV27|NA|TRBJ1-1
TGTGCCAGCAGTTTAAGTACCTACTGGAACACTGAAGCTTTCTTT
CASSLSTYWNTEAFF
>NA|TRBV7-7|TRBD2|TRBJ2-1
TGTGCTAGCAGCGATAGCCCCCGTCCAGCGGGAGGAGGGAATGAGCAGTTCTTC
CASSDSPRPAGGGNEQFF
>NA|TRBV7-6|TRBD1|TRBJ2-5
TGTGCCAGCAGCTTAGAAGCAGGGACAGGGGGCGGGGAAGAGACCCAGTACTTC
CASSLEAGTGGGEETQYF
>once|TRBV18|NA|TRBJ2-1
TGTGCCAGCTCACCTACGGGACTCCTCAATGAGCAGTTCTTC
CASSPTGLLNEQFF
>NA|TRBV10-3|NA|TRBJ1-1
TGTGCCATCAGGTCCTCGAACACTGAAGCTTTCTTT
CAIRSSNTEAFF
>NA|TRBV7-9|TRBD2|TRBJ2-3
TGTGCCAGCACCGGGACTAGCGGGAGTCTAGGGGGGGCAGATACGCAGTATTTT
CASTGTSGSLGGADTQYF
>NA|TRBV5-4|NA|TRBJ1-2
TGTGCCAGCAGCTTGGCCGGGTGGGGCGCCTCTGGCTACACCTTC
CASSLAGWGASGYTF
>NA|TRBV28|NA|TRBJ1-6
TGTGCCAGCAGCCCGACACCTAGCTCCTATAATTCACCCCTCCACTTT
CASSPTPSSYNSPLHF
>NA|TRBV27|NA|TRBJ2-5
TGTGCCAGCAGTTTGAGGCAAGAGACCCAGTACTTC
CASSLRQETQYF
>NA|TRBV10-3|TRBD2|TRBJ2-1
TGTGCCATCAGTGAGTCGATAGCGGGAGAAAATGAGCAGTTCTTC
CAISESIAGENEQFF
>NA|TRBV19|TRBD2|TRBJ2-1
TGTGCCAGTAGTTATAGGGAACTAGCGGGCTACAATGAGCAGTTCTTC
CASSYRELAGYNEQFF
>NA|TRBV7-6|TRBD2|TRBJ2-5
TGTGCCAGCAGCTTAGCCCCACCGCAGCGGGGACCCCAAGAGACCCAGTACTTC
CASSLAPPQRGPQETQYF
>NA|TRBV19|NA|TRBJ1-3
TGTGCCAGTAGTGCGGCAGCAGGAAACACCATATATTTT
CASSAAAGNTIYF
>NA|TRBV5-4|NA|TRBJ2-5
TGTGCCAGCAGCCCCCGAGAGCGACGGTCCCAAGAGACCCAGTACTTC
CASSPRERRSQETQYF
>NA|TRBV27|NA|TRBJ1-2
TGTGCCAGCAGGAGGACCTCGGATTATGGCTACACCTTC
CASRRTSDYGYTF
>NA|TRBV2|TRBD2|TRBJ2-1
TGTGCCAGCAGGACGACTAGCGGGGGGGCTTTCAATGAGCAGTTCTTC
CASRTTSGGAFNEQFF
>NA|TRBV6-5|NA|TRBJ1-5
TGTGCCAGCAGTTCCGGGTGGGGCAATCAGCCCCAGCATTTT
CASSSGWGNQPQHF
>NA|TRBV4-2|NA|TRBJ2-5
TGTGCCAGCAGCAACGCAGGGGGGCGCCAAGAGACCCAGTACTTC
CASSNAGGRQETQYF
>NA|TRBV19|NA|TRBJ1-6
TGTGCCAGTAGTATACAGGGGCGAAATTCACCCCTCCACTTT
CASSIQGRNSPLHF
>NA|TRBV6-1|NA|TRBJ2-7
TGTGCCAGCAGTGAGAGCGGGCTAGGCTCCTACGAGCAGTACTTC
CASSESGLGSYEQYF
>NA|TRBV3-1/TRBV3-2|NA|TRBJ2-3
TGTGCCAGCAGCCGGAAGGAAGCGATTCTTACCACAGATACGCAGTATTTT
CASSRKEAILTTDTQYF
>NA|TRBV5-4|NA|TRBJ2-7
TGTGCCAGCAGCAATCCTCTCGGCGGGGGCCCCTCCTACGAGCAGTACTTC
CASSNPLGGGPSYEQYF
>NA|TRBV9|TRBD2|TRBJ2-7
TGTGCCAGCTCGGTGGGCGGGAGGGCTTCCTACGAGCAGTACTTC
CASSVGGRASYEQYF
>NA|TRBV7-9|NA|TRBJ1-5
TGTGCCAGCAGCCCCACAAATGGAAATCAGCCCCAGCATTTT
CASSPTNGNQPQHF
>NA|TRBV19|NA|TRBJ2-1
TGTGCCAGTAGTATAATAGCCTCGAGCTCCTACAATGAGCAGTTCTTC
CASSIIASSSYNEQFF
>NA|TRBV24-1|TRBD1|TRBJ2-1
TGTGCCACCAGTGATCCTGGGACAGGGGACAATGAGCAGTTCTTC
CATSDPGTGDNEQFF
>NA|TRBV6-5|TRBD1|TRBJ2-7
TGTGCCAGCAGTCCCTGGACAGGGACCTCCTACGAGCAGTACTTC
CASSPWTGTSYEQYF
>NA|TRBV5-1|NA|TRBJ2-2
TGCGCCAGCAGCTTGCCGCGGGACACCGGGGAGCTGTTTTTT
CASSLPRDTGELFF
>NA|TRBV2|NA|TRBJ1-1
TGTGCCAGGGGGGGTACTGAAGCTTTCTTT
CARGGTEAFF
>NA|TRBV25-1|TRBD2|TRBJ2-7
TGTGCCAGCAGTGGTTGGGAGGGCCGGTCCTACGAGCAGTACTTC
CASSGWEGRSYEQYF
>NA|TRBV5-6|TRBD2|TRBJ2-1
TGTGCCAGCAGCTTGGCCGCGACTAGCGGCTACAATGAGCAGTTCTTC
CASSLAATSGYNEQFF
>NA|TRBV19|NA|TRBJ1-2
TGTGCCAGTAGTACCGGGACCTCTAACTATGGCTACACCTTC
CASSTGTSNYGYTF
>NA|TRBV7-2|TRBD1|TRBJ1-2
TGTGCCAGCAGCCCTACAGGGGGCCCCTATGGCTACACCTTC
CASSPTGGPYGYTF
>many|TRBV9|NA|TRBJ1-2
TGTGCCAGCAGCGGGACACAGAGGTCCTATGGCTACACCTTC
CASSGTQRSYGYTF
>NA|TRBV19|NA|TRBJ1-1
TGTGCCAGTAGGCAAGCAACTGAAGCTTTCTTT
CASRQATEAFF
>NA|TRBV9|NA|TRBJ1-2
TGTGCCAGCAGCGTAGCTTTGCTCGGGGATGGCTACACCTTC
CASSVALLGDGYTF
>NA|TRBV10-2|NA|TRBJ2-7
TGCGCCAGCAGCCCCCTTGAGTCAAACCGGCTCTACGAGCAGTACTTC
CASSPLESNRLYEQYF